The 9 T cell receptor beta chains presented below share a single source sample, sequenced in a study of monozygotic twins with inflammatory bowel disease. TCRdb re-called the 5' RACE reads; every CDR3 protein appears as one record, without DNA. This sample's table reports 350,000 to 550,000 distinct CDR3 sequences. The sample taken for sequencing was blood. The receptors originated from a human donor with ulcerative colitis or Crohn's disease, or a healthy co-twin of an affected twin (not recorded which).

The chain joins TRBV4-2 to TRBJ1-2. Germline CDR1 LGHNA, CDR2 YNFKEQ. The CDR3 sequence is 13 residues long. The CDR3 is CASSQENGYGYTF.

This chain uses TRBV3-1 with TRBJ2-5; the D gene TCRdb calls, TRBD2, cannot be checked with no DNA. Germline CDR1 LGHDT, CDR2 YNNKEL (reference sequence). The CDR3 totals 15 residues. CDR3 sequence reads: CASSPPSGGVETQYF.

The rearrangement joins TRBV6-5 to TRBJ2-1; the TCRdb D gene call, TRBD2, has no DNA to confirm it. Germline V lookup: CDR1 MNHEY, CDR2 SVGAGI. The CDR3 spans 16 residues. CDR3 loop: CASSYLGTSIYNEQFF.

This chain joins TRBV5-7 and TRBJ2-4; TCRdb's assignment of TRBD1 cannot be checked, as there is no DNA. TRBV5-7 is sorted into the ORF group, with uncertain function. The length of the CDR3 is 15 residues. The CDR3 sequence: CASSLHRGRENIQYF.

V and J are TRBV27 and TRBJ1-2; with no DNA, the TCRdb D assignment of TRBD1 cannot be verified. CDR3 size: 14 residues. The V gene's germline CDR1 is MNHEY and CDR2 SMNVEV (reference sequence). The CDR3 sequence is CASSLKARADGYTF.

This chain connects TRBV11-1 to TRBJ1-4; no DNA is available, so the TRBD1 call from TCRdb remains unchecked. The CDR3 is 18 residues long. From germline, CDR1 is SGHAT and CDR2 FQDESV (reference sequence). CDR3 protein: CASSSTGTGGYFNEKLFF.

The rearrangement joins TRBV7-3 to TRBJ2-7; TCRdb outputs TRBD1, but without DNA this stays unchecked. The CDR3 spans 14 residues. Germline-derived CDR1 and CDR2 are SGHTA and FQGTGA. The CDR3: CASSPGLGPYEQYF.

CDR3: CASSNPGGGNTEAFF. The rearrangement links TRBV5-1 to TRBJ1-1; the TRBD1 assignment by TCRdb is unverifiable without DNA. Germline CDR1 reads SGHRS; CDR2 reads YFSETQ. The CDR3 runs 15 residues.

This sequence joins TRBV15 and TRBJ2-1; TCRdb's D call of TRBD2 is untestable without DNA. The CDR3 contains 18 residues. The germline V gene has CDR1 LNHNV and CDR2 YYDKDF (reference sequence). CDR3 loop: CATSGGLAGGNSYNEQFF.